Following are 27 T cell receptor beta chains from one sample sequenced in a study of T cells in Graves' hyperthyroidism and ophthalmopathy (dated by TCRdb to between 2018 and 2020). Libraries were constructed by multiplex PCR. Instrument on record: Illumina HiSeq 2000. Amplification of TCR beta CDR3 regions was carried out from RNA transcripts. The TCR CDR3 was subjected to a first round of RT-PCR using the HTBI primer set and the Qiagen OneStep RT-PCR kit. The public reads were reprocessed in TCRdb via fastp at Q25 and MiXCR, keeping in-frame beta chains. Each CDR3 protein gets just one entry, which takes the most common genes and DNA from the rows behind it. In this sample the table shows 200,000 to 300,000 distinct CDR3 sequences, 16% of which occur a single time. The ten largest clonotypes hold around 28% of the sample. The sample consisted of blood. The receptors stem from a woman between 18 and 29 years old with Graves' ophthalmopathy.

J is TRBJ2-2 and V is TRBV2, with 10 positions matching TRBD1. The CDR3 spans 16 residues. V gave up 5 bases and J gave up 4 bases; unmatched junction bases: 7. From germline, CDR1 is SNHLY and CDR2 FYNNEI. The CDR3 region is CASSLTGGKVTGELFF. CDR3 coding DNA: TGTGCCAGCAGTCTGACAGGGGGCAAAGTCACCGGGGAGCTGTTTTTT. The full variable domain, with the rest looked up from reference TRBV2 and TRBJ2-2, is EPEVTQTPSHQVTQMGQEVILRCVPISNHLYFYWYRQILGQKVEFLVSFYNNEISEKSEIFDDQFSVERPDGSNFTLKIRSTKLEDSAMYFCASSLTGGKVTGELFFGEGSRLTVL.

A single count supports this clonotype. A read error may explain this, as a much larger clone is one base away. The rearrangement links TRBV7-9 to TRBJ2-1; TRBD1 agrees at 10 bases. From germline, CDR1 is SEHNR and CDR2 FQNEAQ (reference sequence). This CDR3 has 14 amino acids. J was trimmed by 10 bases and V by 3 bases; bases with no gene match: 6. The CDR3 region is CASSLVDRGREQFF. Written as DNA, the CDR3 is TGTGCCAGCAGCTTGGTCGACAGGGGGCGCGAGCAGTTCTTC.

The table lists this clonotype with many counts. V usage is TRBV20-1 and J usage is TRBJ2-1; possibly TRBD1 for D (6 bases). Germline loops: CDR1 DFQATT, CDR2 SNEGSKA (reference sequence). Trimming removed 6 bases at V and 3 bases at J, with 15 bases between. This CDR3 is built from 14 residues. CDR3 region: CSAVDGTNYNEQFF. The DNA of the CDR3 is TGCAGTGCAGTAGACGGGACAAACTACAATGAGCAGTTCTTC.

This clonotype has a count of ten or more. This chain connects TRBV6-1 to TRBJ2-3; TRBD1 matches at 10 bases. This CDR3 comprises 15 residues. Looked up from germline, CDR1 is MNHNS and CDR2 is SASEGT. Trimming removed 4 bases from V and 3 bases from J; junction bases left unmatched: 4. The CDR3 sequence is CASSGRTGGTDTQYF. The CDR3 DNA is TGTGCCAGCAGTGGAAGGACAGGGGGTACAGATACGCAGTATTTT.

In its sample, this clonotype was seen many times. The chain employs TRBV27 and TRBJ2-1; 16 positions agree with TRBD2. The germline V gene encodes CDR1 MNHEY and CDR2 SMNVEV (reference sequence). This CDR3 has 20 residues. The junction had 15 bases not matched to a gene; V was cut back by 6 bases and J by 4 bases. Here the CDR3 DNA reads TGTGCCAGCAGCCGAGAGGGACTAGCGGGAGGGCCCCTCTCTTACAATGAGCAGTTCTTC. Translated: CASSREGLAGGPLSYNEQFF.

The chain couples TRBV6-1 to TRBJ1-5; 8 nucleotides agree with TRBD1. Germline lookup yields CDR1 MNHNS and CDR2 SASEGT. Trimming cost V 4 bases and J 6 bases; bases outside gene matches: 8. The CDR3 loop spans 15 amino acids. The CDR3: CASSAGTGGLQPQHF. CDR3 nucleotide sequence: TGTGCCAGCAGTGCCGGGACAGGAGGACTTCAGCCCCAGCATTTT.

The sample holds many counts of this clonotype. The V and J genes are TRBV28 and TRBJ1-1; 10 bases align to TRBD1. CDR3 length: 16 amino acids. Germline-derived CDR1 and CDR2 are MDHEN and SYDVKM. Losses at the gene ends were 5 bases for V and 0 bases for J; bases not matched to a gene: 6. This CDR3 reads CASSTGQGDMNTEAFF. The CDR3 nucleotides are TGTGCCAGCAGTACAGGACAGGGGGACATGAACACTGAAGCTTTCTTT.

This clonotype was counted once. The gene calls are TRBV29-1 and TRBJ1-1, with 10 nucleotides matching TRBD1. The trim removed 5 bases at V and 2 bases at J, leaving 5 bases unmatched. The germline V gene encodes CDR1 SQVTM and CDR2 ANQGSEA. The CDR3 has 14 amino acids. Written as DNA, the CDR3 is TGCAGCGTTCCGAGGGACAGGGGAAACACTGAAGCTTTCTTT. Protein product: CSVPRDRGNTEAFF.

There are many counts of this clonotype. The rearrangement uses TRBV2 and TRBJ1-5; unclear D gene. Per germline, CDR1 SNHLY and CDR2 FYNNEI. The CDR3 covers 12 residues. V was clipped by 8 bases and J by 4 bases, with 9 bases between them. CDR3 coding DNA: TGTGCCAGCGGCGATACTAATCAGCCCCAGCATTTT. Its protein is CASGDTNQPQHF.

The table lists this clonotype with many counts. The chain carries TRBV10-3 and TRBJ1-6; tentatively, D is TRBD1 (5 bases). Germline V gene sequence: CDR1 ENHRY, CDR2 SYGVKD. There are 17 residues in the CDR3. V was cut by 2 bases and J by 9 bases, with 20 bases left in between. CDR3 in DNA: TGTGCCATCAGTGAGGCCACACCAGGGACTTCGAGTTCACCCCTCCACTTT. As protein: CAISEATPGTSSSPLHF.

The chain carries TRBV7-3 and TRBJ2-3; TRBD2 might be the D (5 bases). The CDR3 consists of 15 residues. V was cut by 6 bases and J by 2 bases, with 15 bases left in between. Germline V gives CDR1 SGHTA, CDR2 FQGTGA. CDR3 in DNA: TGTGCCAGCAGGCCCGGGGAGCCCCACACAGATACGCAGTATTTT. Encoded protein: CASRPGEPHTDTQYF.

V is TRBV30 and J is TRBJ1-2, with TRBD1 identical over 7 bases. The trim removed 3 bases at V and 5 bases at J, leaving 12 bases unmatched. CDR3 length: 15 amino acids. CDR1 GTSNPN and CDR2 SVGIG come from the germline V gene (reference sequence). In nucleotides, the CDR3 is TGTGCCTGGAGGGGCCCAGTAACAGGGGAGTATGGCTACACCTTC. Translation gives CAWRGPVTGEYGYTF.

This clonotype was detected ten times or more. The gene calls are TRBV5-6 and TRBJ1-2; D might be TRBD1 (6 bases). Trimming left V 4 bases short and J 4 bases short, with 14 bases between. CDR3 length equals 14 residues. Germline V CDR1 and CDR2: SGHDT, YYEEEE. CDR3 sequence (DNA): TGTGCCAGCAGCAGAGGACAGAGAGCCTATGGCTACACCTTC. Translating it yields CASSRGQRAYGYTF.

The chain couples TRBV11-2 to TRBJ2-7; D not certain. The CDR3 covers 14 residues. V was shortened by 1 base and J by 5 bases, with 12 bases between the two germline ends. CDR1 and CDR2 (germline): SGHAT, FQNNGV. CDR3 sequence (DNA): TGTGCCAGCAGCTTAGCTCTAGTACCCCACGAGCAGTACTTC. It codes for CASSLALVPHEQYF.

This chain connects TRBV30 to TRBJ2-2; maybe TRBD2 (5 bases). The CDR3 totals 16 residues. Germline V gives CDR1 GTSNPN, CDR2 SVGIG (reference sequence). The V end was cut by 3 bases, the J end by 3 bases, with 17 bases between. CDR3 DNA: TGTGCCTGGAGCACAAGGTGGACTGGGGACACCGGGGAGCTGTTTTTT. As protein: CAWSTRWTGDTGELFF. The variable domain in full, completed from reference TRBV30 and TRBJ2-2, reads SQTIHQWPATLVQPVGSPLSLECTVEGTSNPNLYWYRQAAGRGLQLLFYSVGIGQISSEVPQNLSASRPQDRQFILSSKKLLLSDSGFYLCAWSTRWTGDTGELFFGEGSRLTVL.

This clonotype was recorded many times. V is TRBV12-3 or TRBV12-4 and J is TRBJ2-1, with D maybe TRBD2 (6 bases). The CDR3 loop spans 14 amino acids. V shed 7 bases and J shed 3 bases, with 13 bases lying between them. The CDR3 sequence is CASIFQTSYNEQFF. The DNA of the CDR3 is TGTGCCAGCATCTTTCAGACTAGCTACAATGAGCAGTTCTTC.

This CDR3 is CASTLRGYGADTQYF. CDR3 coding DNA: TGTGCCAGCACCCTTCGAGGGTATGGCGCAGATACGCAGTATTTT. The rearrangement joins TRBV7-9 to TRBJ2-3, with D possibly TRBD2 on 5 matching bases. The germline V gene has CDR1 SEHNR and CDR2 FQNEAQ (reference sequence). The CDR3 length is 15 residues. Trimming took 7 bases from V and 4 from J, leaving 18 bases between them.

Only a few counts were recorded for this clonotype. This rearrangement joins TRBV19 to TRBJ1-2, with 11 bases that match TRBD1. The CDR3 runs to 16 residues. J was trimmed by 3 bases and V by 4 bases; bases with no gene match: 7. Germline CDR1 LNHDA, CDR2 SQIVND (reference sequence). The CDR3 loop reads CASSTLGQGAYYGYTF. The CDR3, as DNA: TGTGCCAGTAGTACGCTAGGACAGGGGGCATACTATGGCTACACCTTC. Based on the CDR3 plus reference TRBV19 and TRBJ1-2, the full variable domain is DGGITQSPKYLFRKEGQNVTLSCEQNLNHDAMYWYRQDPGQGLRLIYYSQIVNDFQKGDIAEGYSVSREKKESFPLTVTSAQKNPTAFYLCASSTLGQGAYYGYTFGSGTRLTVV.

This clonotype has a count of ten or more. CDR3 coding DNA: TGTGCCAGCAGCGGGACGACAGGGGGCGGAGAGACCCAGTACTTC. Protein: CASSGTTGGGETQYF. J is TRBJ2-5 and V is TRBV7-9, with 10 bases that match TRBD1. The V and J ends lost 5 bases and 4 bases, in that order; junction bases with no gene match: 7. The CDR3 contains 15 residues. CDR1 is SEHNR, CDR2 FQNEAQ, per germline (reference sequence).

Ten or more counts support this clonotype. The chain employs TRBV5-6 and TRBJ1-1; D unclear. V lost 0 bases, J lost 5 bases, and 8 bases lay in between. The germline V gene has CDR1 SGHDT and CDR2 YYEEEE. This CDR3 has 13 amino acids. In DNA form, the CDR3 reads TGTGCCAGCAGCTTGGTCGGGGTTACTGAAGCTTTCTTT. It codes for CASSLVGVTEAFF. The full variable domain, rest sourced from reference TRBV5-6 and TRBJ1-1, is DAGVTQSPTHLIKTRGQQVTLRCSPKSGHDTVSWYQQALGQGPQFIFQYYEEEERQRGNFPDRFSGHQFPNYSSELNVNALLLGDSALYLCASSLVGVTEAFFGQGTRLTVV.

The CDR3 region has the DNA TGTGCCAGCAGCCAAGGGGTGCACAGATCTAAAAAGCCCCAGCATTTT. Its protein is CASSQGVHRSKKPQHF. This sequence joins TRBV14 and TRBJ1-5; D is undetermined. V was shortened by 1 base and J by 8 bases, with 18 bases between the two germline ends. The V gene's germline CDR1 is SGHDN and CDR2 FVKESK. The CDR3 length is 16 residues. Looking up the rest from reference TRBV14 and TRBJ1-5 gives the full variable domain: EAGVTQFPSHSVIEKGQTVTLRCDPISGHDNLYWYRRVMGKEIKFLLHFVKESKQDESGMPNNRFLAERTGGTYSTLKVQPAELEDSGVYFCASSQGVHRSKKPQHFGDGTRLSIL.

This clonotype came up many times. The rearrangement links TRBV7-2 to TRBJ2-3, with D tentatively TRBD2 (7 bases). V was clipped by 11 bases and J by 1 base, with 19 bases between them. CDR1 SGHTA and CDR2 FQGNSA come from the germline V gene. CDR3 length equals 15 residues. CDR3 loop: CAGPLGGGGTDTQYF. The DNA for the CDR3 is TGTGCCGGCCCCCTAGGGGGGGGAGGCACAGATACGCAGTATTTT.

The V call is TRBV11-2, the J call TRBJ2-1; 9 bases are shared with TRBD1. The CDR3 loop spans 13 amino acids. Germline-derived CDR1 and CDR2 are SGHAT and FQNNGV. After removal of 7 bases from V and 9 bases from J, the junction contained 7 bases not matched to a gene. CDR3 nucleotide sequence: TGTGCCAGCACCACAGGGGGCGCGGGTGAGCAGTTCTTC. Translated: CASTTGGAGEQFF. The full variable domain, with the rest looked up from reference TRBV11-2 and TRBJ2-1, is EAGVAQSPRYKIIEKRQSVAFWCNPISGHATLYWYQQILGQGPKLLIQFQNNGVVDDSQLPKDRFSAERLKGVDSTLKIQPAKLEDSAVYLCASTTGGAGEQFFGPGTRLTVL.

This clonotype showed up many times. V gene TRBV28 combines with J gene TRBJ2-7; D not resolved. Germline CDR1 MDHEN, CDR2 SYDVKM. This CDR3 is built from 14 residues. Trimming cost V 5 bases and J 0 bases, with 11 bases left between them. The chain's CDR3 is CASSPHHTSYEQYF. CDR3 nucleotides: TGTGCCAGCAGTCCTCATCACACCTCCTACGAGCAGTACTTC.

This clonotype was counted many times. The chain links TRBV12-3 or TRBV12-4 to TRBJ1-5; unclear D gene. The CDR3 consists of 13 residues. V gave up 6 bases and J gave up 5 bases, with 11 bases separating them. CDR3 in amino acids: CASRQEIDQPQHF. The DNA for the CDR3 is TGTGCCAGCAGGCAAGAGATCGATCAGCCCCAGCATTTT.

This clonotype was seen only a few times. This chain connects TRBV7-9 to TRBJ2-2; 8 nucleotides agree with TRBD2. Germline CDR1 and CDR2: SEHNR and FQNEAQ (reference sequence). J lost 0 bases, V lost 5 bases, and 11 bases had no gene match. The CDR3 contains 18 residues. The CDR3 DNA sequence: TGTGCCAGCAGCCTCCGGGGGCGGGGGGACGCGAACACCGGGGAGCTGTTTTTT. Protein: CASSLRGRGDANTGELFF.

This clonotype was counted ten times or more. The chain recombines TRBV7-8 with TRBJ1-5; no clear D gene. V was shortened by 1 base and J by 8 bases, with 12 bases between the two germline ends. The CDR3 runs 14 residues. Germline V gene lookup returns CDR1 SGHVS and CDR2 FQNEAQ. The DNA of the CDR3 is TGTGCCAGCAGCTTAGGTCGGGTGGCGGAGCCCCAGCATTTT. Protein sequence: CASSLGRVAEPQHF.